A selection of T cell receptor beta chains follows, all from one sample in a study of T cell repertoires in cytomegalovirus infection. Their specific antigens are unknown. TCRdb called the reads again in MiXCR, with one record for every CDR3 protein. The table lists hundreds of thousands of distinct CDR3 sequences, around a third of them singletons. This specimen was cultured PBMCs, taken from culture after CMV antigen stimulation. These receptor sequences come from a human donor in good health (CMV status not recorded). Some clones in this sample may be carry-over from other donors' samples. Each CDR3 is given with its conserved first and last residue. Fields, in order: V gene, J gene, clone size, D gene, CDR3 protein, CDR3 DNA. The D gene is left open where the match is weak. Clone size is stated in some rows and not others, as once, few, many or a class when expanded.

v_gene: TRBV6-5
j_gene: TRBJ1-1
abundance: NA
d_gene: NA
CDR3aa: CASSYSPGLSGTEAFF
CDR3nt: TGTGCCAGCAGTTACTCCCCCGGTCTTAGCGGCACTGAAGCTTTCTTT

v_gene: TRBV7-2
j_gene: TRBJ2-7
abundance: NA
d_gene: NA
CDR3aa: CASSPTGALQQYF
CDR3nt: TGTGCCAGCAGCCCAACGGGGGCTCTTCAGCAGTACTTC

v_gene: TRBV28
j_gene: TRBJ1-6
abundance: few
d_gene: NA
CDR3aa: CASSRVSLHF
CDR3nt: TGTGCCAGCTCGAGGGTATCCCTCCACTTT

v_gene: TRBV7-6
j_gene: TRBJ1-3
abundance: few
d_gene: NA
CDR3aa: CASSLRPPAGRDSGNTIYF
CDR3nt: TGTGCCAGCAGCTTAAGGCCACCCGCAGGTCGAGACTCTGGAAACACCATATATTTT

v_gene: TRBV7-2
j_gene: TRBJ2-3
abundance: NA
d_gene: NA
CDR3aa: CASSPEFGTDTQYF
CDR3nt: TGTGCCAGCAGCCCGGAGTTTGGTACAGATACGCAGTATTTT

v_gene: TRBV6-2/TRBV6-3
j_gene: TRBJ1-1
abundance: few
d_gene: NA
CDR3aa: CASSYPRTEAFF
CDR3nt: TGTGCCAGCAGTTACCCCAGGACTGAAGCTTTCTTT

v_gene: TRBV12-3/TRBV12-4
j_gene: TRBJ2-2
abundance: NA
d_gene: TRBD2
CDR3aa: CASSRPLAGGFGELFF
CDR3nt: TGTGCCAGCAGTAGACCCCTAGCGGGAGGCTTTGGGGAGCTGTTTTTT

v_gene: TRBV6-5
j_gene: TRBJ2-2
abundance: NA
d_gene: NA
CDR3aa: CASSIGGSTGELFF
CDR3nt: TGTGCCAGCAGTATAGGGGGGAGCACCGGGGAGCTGTTTTTT

v_gene: TRBV18
j_gene: TRBJ2-1
abundance: few
d_gene: NA
CDR3aa: CASSSNWGRYNEQFF
CDR3nt: TGTGCCAGCTCGTCCAACTGGGGGAGATACAATGAGCAGTTCTTC

v_gene: TRBV19
j_gene: TRBJ1-5
abundance: many
d_gene: NA
CDR3aa: CASRRGDQPQHF
CDR3nt: TGTGCCAGCAGGAGGGGGGATCAGCCCCAGCATTTT

v_gene: TRBV6-8
j_gene: TRBJ1-1
abundance: NA
d_gene: NA
CDR3aa: CASSYQGAGDTEAFF
CDR3nt: TGTGCCAGCAGTTACCAAGGGGCTGGGGACACTGAAGCTTTCTTT

v_gene: TRBV12-3/TRBV12-4
j_gene: TRBJ2-5
abundance: few
d_gene: TRBD1
CDR3aa: CASQGQPQETQYF
CDR3nt: TGTGCCAGCCAGGGACAGCCCCAAGAGACCCAGTACTTC

v_gene: TRBV5-3
j_gene: TRBJ1-5
abundance: few
d_gene: NA
CDR3aa: CARSHPREGRQPQHF
CDR3nt: TGTGCCAGAAGCCATCCGAGGGAAGGACGTCAGCCCCAGCATTTT

v_gene: TRBV20-1
j_gene: TRBJ1-5
abundance: NA
d_gene: TRBD1
CDR3aa: CSTASGGAGQPQHF
CDR3nt: TGCAGTACCGCCTCAGGGGGCGCGGGGCAGCCCCAGCATTTT

v_gene: TRBV29-1
j_gene: TRBJ1-2
abundance: NA
d_gene: NA
CDR3aa: CSVEDPGPQRYGYTF
CDR3nt: TGCAGCGTTGAAGATCCGGGACCCCAACGCTATGGCTACACCTTC

v_gene: TRBV20-1
j_gene: TRBJ2-5
abundance: NA
d_gene: TRBD2
CDR3aa: CSARDATSESETQYF
CDR3nt: TGCAGTGCTAGAGATGCGACTAGCGAGTCGGAGACCCAGTACTTC

v_gene: TRBV6-6
j_gene: TRBJ1-1
abundance: NA
d_gene: TRBD1
CDR3aa: CASSYPFRGLRGNTEAFF
CDR3nt: TGTGCCAGCAGTTACCCTTTTAGGGGGCTGAGGGGTAACACTGAAGCTTTCTTT

v_gene: TRBV27
j_gene: TRBJ1-5
abundance: NA
d_gene: NA
CDR3aa: CASSFDRFSNQPQHF
CDR3nt: TGTGCCAGCAGTTTCGACAGGTTTAGCAATCAGCCCCAGCATTTT

v_gene: TRBV12-3/TRBV12-4
j_gene: TRBJ2-2
abundance: many
d_gene: NA
CDR3aa: CASSRTGTGELFF
CDR3nt: TGTGCCAGCAGTCGGACCGGGACCGGGGAGCTGTTTTTT

v_gene: TRBV2
j_gene: TRBJ1-1
abundance: NA
d_gene: NA
CDR3aa: CASSVQSPEAFF
CDR3nt: TGTGCCAGCAGTGTTCAGAGCCCTGAAGCTTTCTTT

v_gene: TRBV7-4
j_gene: TRBJ2-7
abundance: NA
d_gene: TRBD2
CDR3aa: CASGRGGSVYEQYF
CDR3nt: TGTGCCAGCGGCCGGGGGGGCTCTGTCTACGAGCAGTACTTC

v_gene: TRBV7-6
j_gene: TRBJ2-1
abundance: once
d_gene: NA
CDR3aa: CASSLAVRSNEQFF
CDR3nt: TGTGCCAGCAGCTTAGCGGTACGGTCTAATGAGCAGTTCTTC

v_gene: TRBV20-1
j_gene: TRBJ1-2
abundance: few
d_gene: NA
CDR3aa: CSAERPMDSGDGYTF
CDR3nt: TGCAGTGCTGAGCGGCCGATGGACAGCGGGGATGGCTACACCTTC

v_gene: TRBV7-9
j_gene: TRBJ1-4
abundance: NA
d_gene: TRBD1
CDR3aa: CASSFAGTGGVFNEKLFF
CDR3nt: TGTGCCAGCAGCTTCGCCGGGACAGGGGGGGTTTTTAATGAAAAACTGTTTTTT

v_gene: TRBV7-4
j_gene: TRBJ1-4
abundance: NA
d_gene: NA
CDR3aa: CASSLEGLYEKLFF
CDR3nt: TGTGCCAGCAGCTTAGAGGGACTCTATGAAAAACTGTTTTTT

v_gene: TRBV10-3
j_gene: TRBJ1-2
abundance: few
d_gene: NA
CDR3aa: CAISESTLNYGYTF
CDR3nt: TGTGCCATCAGTGAGTCGACACTGAACTATGGCTACACCTTC

v_gene: TRBV7-6
j_gene: TRBJ2-2
abundance: NA
d_gene: NA
CDR3aa: CASSLEPGGRGNTGELFF
CDR3nt: TGTGCCAGCAGCTTAGAGCCGGGCGGGCGTGGGAATACCGGGGAGCTGTTTTTT

v_gene: TRBV5-1
j_gene: TRBJ1-5
abundance: NA
d_gene: TRBD1
CDR3aa: CASRPGTGSQPQHF
CDR3nt: TGCGCCAGCAGGCCCGGGACAGGGAGTCAGCCCCAGCATTTT

v_gene: TRBV7-2
j_gene: TRBJ2-7
abundance: many
d_gene: NA
CDR3aa: CASSLAATGTYEQYF
CDR3nt: TGTGCCAGCAGCTTAGCCGCGACGGGGACCTACGAGCAGTACTTC

v_gene: TRBV2
j_gene: TRBJ1-5
abundance: few
d_gene: TRBD1
CDR3aa: CASRDPGQRSEQPQHF
CDR3nt: TGTGCCAGCAGGGATCCGGGACAGCGGTCCGAGCAGCCCCAGCATTTT

v_gene: TRBV3-1
j_gene: TRBJ1-4
abundance: many
d_gene: TRBD1
CDR3aa: CASSQRDREVSGEKLFF
CDR3nt: TGTGCCAGCAGCCAAAGGGACAGGGAAGTTTCAGGTGAAAAACTGTTTTTT

v_gene: TRBV6-1
j_gene: TRBJ2-2
abundance: few
d_gene: TRBD2
CDR3aa: CASSEWLGLAINTGELFF
CDR3nt: TGTGCCAGCAGTGAATGGCTAGGACTAGCGATAAACACCGGGGAGCTGTTTTTT

v_gene: TRBV25-1
j_gene: TRBJ2-3
abundance: NA
d_gene: NA
CDR3aa: CASSEGTESTDTQYF
CDR3nt: TGTGCCAGCAGTGAGGGGACTGAAAGCACAGATACGCAGTATTTT

v_gene: TRBV24-1
j_gene: TRBJ2-1
abundance: NA
d_gene: TRBD2
CDR3aa: CATNRGLGAGGPGTFF
CDR3nt: TGTGCCACAAATCGGGGACTCGGAGCGGGAGGGCCGGGTACGTTCTTC

v_gene: TRBV6-6
j_gene: TRBJ1-4
abundance: few
d_gene: NA
CDR3aa: CASSYRSTAINEKLFF
CDR3nt: TGTGCCAGCAGTTACCGATCGACAGCGATTAATGAAAAACTGTTTTTT

v_gene: TRBV2
j_gene: TRBJ2-1
abundance: few
d_gene: TRBD1
CDR3aa: CASRGQGNEQFF
CDR3nt: TGTGCCAGCCGAGGACAGGGGAATGAGCAGTTCTTC

v_gene: TRBV5-4
j_gene: TRBJ2-7
abundance: few
d_gene: TRBD1
CDR3aa: CASSWEGTGFHEQYF
CDR3nt: TGTGCCAGCAGCTGGGAGGGGACAGGGTTCCACGAGCAGTACTTC

v_gene: TRBV5-5
j_gene: TRBJ1-1
abundance: NA
d_gene: TRBD1
CDR3aa: CASSLRFGTGGRTEAFF
CDR3nt: TGTGCCAGCAGCTTGAGGTTTGGGACAGGGGGCAGGACTGAAGCTTTCTTT

v_gene: TRBV7-2
j_gene: TRBJ2-5
abundance: many
d_gene: TRBD1
CDR3aa: CASRFGTVETQYF
CDR3nt: TGTGCCAGCAGATTCGGGACAGTAGAGACCCAGTACTTC

v_gene: TRBV7-9
j_gene: TRBJ1-6
abundance: NA
d_gene: NA
CDR3aa: CASSPVRGDSPLHF
CDR3nt: TGTGCCAGCAGCCCAGTCCGGGGTGATTCACCCCTCCACTTT

v_gene: TRBV28
j_gene: TRBJ2-7
abundance: NA
d_gene: TRBD2
CDR3aa: CASSYPLGGKLEQYF
CDR3nt: TGTGCCAGCAGTTACCCCCTGGGGGGGAAGCTCGAGCAGTACTTC

v_gene: TRBV27
j_gene: TRBJ2-2
abundance: NA
d_gene: NA
CDR3aa: CASSFWYTGELFF
CDR3nt: TGTGCCAGCAGTTTTTGGTACACCGGGGAGCTGTTTTTT

v_gene: TRBV20-1
j_gene: TRBJ1-1
abundance: few
d_gene: TRBD1
CDR3aa: CSARGGGGTGEAFF
CDR3nt: TGCAGTGCTAGAGGGGGCGGGGGGACAGGTGAAGCTTTCTTT

v_gene: TRBV6-2/TRBV6-3
j_gene: TRBJ2-7
abundance: NA
d_gene: NA
CDR3aa: CASSEWDGSYEQYF
CDR3nt: TGTGCCAGCAGTGAATGGGACGGGTCCTACGAGCAGTACTTC

v_gene: TRBV7-2
j_gene: TRBJ2-1
abundance: NA
d_gene: NA
CDR3aa: CASSTQWETRAGSYNEQFF
CDR3nt: TGTGCCAGCAGCACCCAGTGGGAAACTAGGGCCGGCTCCTACAATGAGCAGTTCTTC

v_gene: TRBV6-2/TRBV6-3
j_gene: TRBJ2-1
abundance: NA
d_gene: TRBD2
CDR3aa: CASRLAGGSGNEQFF
CDR3nt: TGTGCCAGCAGACTAGCGGGAGGGTCTGGCAATGAGCAGTTCTTC

v_gene: TRBV20-1
j_gene: TRBJ1-1
abundance: NA
d_gene: NA
CDR3aa: CSARAGAGGTEAFF
CDR3nt: TGCAGTGCTAGAGCCGGGGCTGGCGGGACTGAAGCTTTCTTT

v_gene: TRBV19
j_gene: TRBJ1-6
abundance: NA
d_gene: NA
CDR3aa: CASSLQPNNSPLHF
CDR3nt: TGTGCCAGTAGTCTCCAGCCTAACAATTCACCCCTCCACTTT

v_gene: TRBV12-5
j_gene: TRBJ1-2
abundance: few
d_gene: NA
CDR3aa: CASEDGYGYTF
CDR3nt: TGTGCTAGTGAAGACGGATATGGCTACACCTTC

v_gene: TRBV7-2
j_gene: TRBJ2-1
abundance: few
d_gene: NA
CDR3aa: CASSFDSLGEQFF
CDR3nt: TGTGCCAGCAGCTTTGACTCCCTGGGGGAGCAGTTCTTC

v_gene: TRBV7-2
j_gene: TRBJ1-3
abundance: few
d_gene: NA
CDR3aa: CASSALTEPGNTIYF
CDR3nt: TGTGCCAGCAGCGCCTTAACAGAGCCTGGAAACACCATATATTTT

v_gene: TRBV2
j_gene: TRBJ1-2
abundance: NA
d_gene: NA
CDR3aa: CASNWQGTNYGYTF
CDR3nt: TGTGCCAGCAATTGGCAGGGGACTAACTATGGCTACACCTTC

v_gene: TRBV7-2
j_gene: TRBJ2-7
abundance: many
d_gene: TRBD2
CDR3aa: CASTLRAGDIPYEQYF
CDR3nt: TGTGCCAGCACCCTCCGAGCGGGAGACATCCCCTACGAGCAGTACTTC

v_gene: TRBV7-2
j_gene: TRBJ1-1
abundance: few
d_gene: NA
CDR3aa: CASSLRDGGTEAFF
CDR3nt: TGTGCCAGCAGCTTGAGGGACGGTGGTACTGAAGCTTTCTTT